Listed below are T cell receptor beta chains from one sample, sequenced in a study of cytomegalovirus exposure and HLA in healthy donors. Repertoires were generated with immunoSEQ multiplex PCR, while TCRdb's copy carries only in-frame clones and drops some. The sample consists of some 100,000 clones, 65% to 85% of them appearing once. Sequenced material: PBMCs. The source of these receptors is a man aged 50-60 years in good health and CMV-seropositive. Both conserved end residues are part of each CDR3. Each record gives: J gene, D gene, clone size, V gene, CDR3 protein, CDR3 DNA. D genes are given only for firm matches. Size is stated for part of the rows, as once, few or many counts, or as a class when the clone is expanded.

>TRBJ2-2|-|once|TRBV6-6
CASSYGQGKNTGELFF
TGTGCCAGCAGTTACGGTCAGGGAAAAAACACCGGGGAGCTGTTTTTT
>TRBJ2-3|-|-|TRBV27
CASSWRMGPGDTQYF
TGTGCCAGCAGTTGGCGTATGGGGCCCGGGGATACGCAGTATTTT
>TRBJ2-7|-|few|TRBV5-1
CASSLTSGISYEQYF
TGCGCCAGCAGCTTGACTTCAGGTATATCCTACGAGCAGTACTTC
>TRBJ1-1|-|-|TRBV6-5
CASSSGTLSSTEAFF
TGTGCCAGCAGTTCCGGGACACTCTCTTCGACTGAAGCTTTCTTT
>TRBJ1-2|-|-|TRBV23-1
CASSQSQGPGNYGYTF
TGCGCCAGCAGTCAGTCACAGGGACCAGGTAACTATGGCTACACCTTC
>TRBJ2-5|-|-|TRBV7-6
CASSLRYREGSETQYF
TGTGCCAGCAGCTTAAGATACAGGGAAGGTTCGGAGACCCAGTACTTC
>TRBJ1-1|-|-|TRBV5-1
CASSRNPGQNTEAFF
TGCGCCAGCAGCCGAAATCCGGGACAGAACACTGAAGCTTTCTTT
>TRBJ2-5|-|-|TRBV6-5
CASSPRVQGWETQYF
TGTGCCAGCAGTCCCAGGGTTCAGGGTTGGGAGACCCAGTACTTC
>TRBJ2-3|-|-|TRBV7-8
CASSPRVGLFTDTQYF
TGTGCCAGCAGCCCACGGGTGGGACTCTTCACAGATACGCAGTATTTT
>TRBJ1-5|-|-|TRBV6-1
CASSLTGLGPQHF
TGTGCCAGCAGCCTTACAGGGTTAGGTCCCCAGCATTTT
>TRBJ2-5|-|-|TRBV25-1
CASRPGQSYQETQYF
TGTGCCAGCAGGCCAGGACAATCGTACCAAGAGACCCAGTACTTC
>TRBJ1-5|TRBD1|-|TRBV7-9
CASSFSLTGDQPQHF
TGTGCCAGCAGCTTTTCCCTGACAGGGGACCAGCCCCAGCATTTT
>TRBJ1-4|TRBD1|once|TRBV7-9
CAGDRGKTATNEKLFF
TGTGCCGGCGACAGGGGCAAAACCGCAACTAATGAAAAACTGTTTTTT
>TRBJ1-2|TRBD1|once|TRBV6-5
CASRRDATGGGVYTF
TGTGCCAGCAGGCGCGATGCCACAGGGGGCGGGGTCTACACCTTC
>TRBJ2-2|-|-|TRBV5-1
CASSLGEGVGELFF
TGCGCCAGCAGCCTCGGTGAGGGAGTCGGGGAGCTGTTTTTT
>TRBJ2-5|TRBD2|-|TRBV28
CASSSPQSGSRETQYF
TGTGCCAGCAGTTCCCCCCAAAGCGGGAGTCGGGAGACCCAGTACTTC
>TRBJ2-2|TRBD2|-|TRBV5-5
CASSPSTSGRAWDTGELFF
TGTGCCAGCAGCCCTAGTACTAGCGGGAGAGCTTGGGACACCGGGGAGCTGTTTTTT
>TRBJ1-3|-|once|TRBV6-1
CASSERGDGNTIYF
TGTGCCAGCAGTGAAAGGGGCGACGGAAACACCATATATTTT
>TRBJ1-2|-|-|TRBV4-3
CASSQDQFGQRGYTF
TGCGCCAGCAGCCAAGATCAGTTCGGACAGCGAGGCTACACCTTC
>TRBJ2-5|-|-|TRBV4-1
CASSPGLKETQYF
TGCGCCAGCAGCCCCGGACTAAAAGAGACCCAGTACTTC
>TRBJ2-5|-|-|TRBV7-2
CASSSQGGRLSALQYF
TGTGCCAGCAGCTCTCAAGGGGGTAGGTTAAGTGCCCTTCAGTACTTC
>TRBJ2-5|TRBD2|few|TRBV7-2
CASSPKGRGDPGETQYF
TGTGCCAGCAGCCCCAAGGGGCGGGGGGACCCTGGAGAGACCCAGTACTTC
>TRBJ2-3|-|once|TRBV5-1
CASSLIAQRADTQYF
TGCGCCAGCAGCTTGATAGCGCAGAGAGCAGATACGCAGTATTTT
>TRBJ2-3|-|-|TRBV2
CASNDGRGSTDTQYF
TGTGCCAGCAACGATGGTAGGGGGAGCACAGATACGCAGTATTTT
>TRBJ2-7|TRBD1|-|TRBV29-1
CSVRGGGYEQYF
TGCAGCGTTAGAGGGGGCGGGTACGAGCAGTACTTC
>TRBJ1-2|-|-|TRBV20-1
CSAGEEGGYTF
TGCAGTGCTGGGGAAGAGGGCGGCTACACCTTC
>TRBJ2-1|-|-|TRBV19
CASKTTYNEQFF
TGTGCCAGCAAGACTACCTACAATGAGCAGTTCTTC
>TRBJ1-3|-|-|TRBV28
CAISTGGNTIYF
TGTGCCATCTCTACCGGGGGAAACACCATATATTTT
>TRBJ1-2|TRBD1|-|TRBV6-5
CASSYRDRGRNGYTF
TGTGCCAGCAGTTACCGGGACAGGGGTAGGAATGGCTACACCTTC
>TRBJ1-1|-|once|TRBV11-2
CASRHNMNTEAFF
TGTGCCAGCCGACACAACATGAACACTGAAGCTTTCTTT
>TRBJ2-1|-|few|TRBV6-6
CASSTRGLQVF
TGTGCCAGCAGTACTAGGGGGTTACAGGTCTTC
>TRBJ1-5|TRBD1|few|TRBV19
CASSIRDRNQPQHF
TGTGCCAGTAGTATAAGGGACAGGAATCAGCCCCAGCATTTT
>TRBJ1-4|TRBD1|-|TRBV4-2
CASSRSTGFNEKLFF
TGTGCCAGCAGCCGATCGACAGGGTTCAATGAAAAACTGTTTTTT
>TRBJ2-7|TRBD1|few|TRBV18
CASSLVQGAVEQYF
TGTGCCAGCTCACTAGTACAGGGGGCGGTCGAGCAGTACTTC
>TRBJ1-3|-|-|TRBV13
CASSLGHGGTIYF
TGTGCCAGCAGCTTAGGCCATGGGGGGACCATATATTTT
>TRBJ1-2|-|-|TRBV7-9
CASSLGGGYGYTF
TGTGCCAGCAGCTTAGGCGGTGGCTATGGCTACACCTTC
>TRBJ1-2|-|-|TRBV4-3
CASSPNPYESFIRGYTF
TGCGCCAGCAGCCCCAACCCGTACGAGTCGTTCATTCGTGGCTACACCTTC
>TRBJ2-5|-|-|TRBV5-1
CASSWDLAETQYF
TGCGCCAGCAGCTGGGACTTGGCGGAGACCCAGTACTTC
>TRBJ2-5|TRBD2|-|TRBV5-1
CASSSGSGTTLETQYF
TGCGCCAGCAGCTCTGGTTCCGGGACTACCCTAGAGACCCAGTACTTC
>TRBJ1-1|-|-|TRBV2
CASSERLQGETEAFF
TGTGCCAGCAGTGAGCGCCTACAGGGAGAGACTGAAGCTTTCTTT
>TRBJ2-1|TRBD2|few|TRBV7-2
CASSLTGTSGYNEQFF
TGTGCCAGCAGCCTGACCGGGACTAGCGGTTACAATGAGCAGTTCTTC
>TRBJ1-3|TRBD1|-|TRBV2
CASSRTGVSGNTIYF
TGTGCCAGCAGTCGTACAGGGGTGTCAGGAAACACCATATATTTT
>TRBJ2-7|TRBD1|once|TRBV2
CASSLQGAPSEQYF
TGTGCCAGCAGTCTACAGGGGGCGCCTTCCGAGCAGTACTTC
>TRBJ2-7|TRBD1|-|TRBV6-1
CASSAWDRGTGEQYF
TGTGCCAGCAGTGCCTGGGACAGGGGAACGGGCGAGCAGTACTTC
>TRBJ1-2|TRBD1|-|TRBV18
CASSTDRDRGNYGYTF
TGTGCCAGCTCAACAGACCGGGACAGGGGGAACTATGGCTACACCTTC
>TRBJ2-5|TRBD1|-|TRBV18
CASSPLQGSQETQYF
TGTGCCAGCTCACCACTACAGGGGAGCCAAGAGACCCAGTACTTC
>TRBJ2-1|TRBD2|once|TRBV4-2
CASSPKMGLAGEGGNEQFF
TGTGCCAGCAGCCCCAAGATGGGACTAGCGGGAGAAGGGGGCAATGAGCAGTTCTTC
>TRBJ1-1|-|-|TRBV5-1
CASSLAGTGRMNTEAFF
TGCGCCAGCAGCTTGGCCGGTACAGGGCGGATGAACACTGAAGCTTTCTTT
>TRBJ1-1|TRBD1|once|TRBV7-9
CASSLVGTGVNTEAFF
TGTGCCAGCAGCTTAGTAGGGACAGGGGTGAACACTGAAGCTTTCTTT
>TRBJ2-1|TRBD2|once|TRBV28
CASSSFTSGRANEQFF
TGTGCCAGCAGTTCGTTTACTAGCGGGAGGGCAAATGAGCAGTTCTTC
>TRBJ2-7|TRBD1|-|TRBV9
CASSSQQGASEQYF
TGTGCCAGCAGCTCTCAGCAGGGGGCTAGCGAGCAGTACTTC
>TRBJ1-6|-|-|TRBV7-6
CASSLAGGASNSPLHF
TGTGCCAGCAGCTTAGCTGGGGGGGCGAGCAATTCACCCCTCCACTTT
>TRBJ2-1|TRBD2|once|TRBV4-1
CASSQPLAGSYNEQFF
TGCGCCAGCAGCCAGCCCCTAGCGGGGTCCTACAATGAGCAGTTCTTC
>TRBJ2-2|-|-|TRBV5-1
CASSLGHRDITGELFF
TGCGCCAGCAGCTTGGGACACAGGGATATCACCGGGGAGCTGTTTTTT
>TRBJ2-1|TRBD1|once|TRBV29-1
CSALEDRYYNEQFF
TGCAGCGCCCTTGAGGACAGGTACTACAATGAGCAGTTCTTC
>TRBJ1-1|-|few|TRBV7-9
CASSFRGVSPTFF
TGTGCCAGCAGCTTTCGGGGGGTGAGCCCAACTTTCTTT
>TRBJ2-7|TRBD2|-|TRBV5-4
CASGTSGTLSYEQYF
TGTGCCAGTGGGACTAGCGGGACGCTCTCCTACGAGCAGTACTTC